The rows below give T cell receptor beta chains drawn from one sample of a study of radiotherapy plus CTLA-4 blockade in lung cancer. Produced via immunoSEQ multiplex PCR; TCRdb's table is partial and in-frame only. This sample has about 73,000 clones; about nine tenths occur once, and the top ten carry 35% to 45%. The sequenced sample was peripheral blood, obtained from a patient treated with radiotherapy plus ipilimumab. The receptors stem from a human donor with non-small cell lung cancer that progressed on radiotherapy plus ipilimumab. The conserved cysteine and the conserved F or W are not part of the CDR3 here. The order of the fields is J gene, V gene, CDR3 protein.

>TRBJ2-3|TRBV13
ASSWDRGTDTQY
>TRBJ2-7|TRBV5-1
ASSTSGQPVGQY
>TRBJ1-5|TRBV20-1
SVQGPGPQH
>TRBJ2-1|TRBV29-1
SVNPGTTLNEQF
>TRBJ2-7|TRBV27
ASWRGGPYEQY
>TRBJ2-7|TRBV6-5
ASSIIAGAHEQY
>TRBJ2-1|TRBV6-5
ASSYMTSGSYNEQF
>TRBJ2-3|TRBV10-3
AISGPPADTQY
>TRBJ2-3|TRBV4-1
ASSQGLASDTQY
>TRBJ2-1|TRBV9
ASSRSEQF
>TRBJ1-2|TRBV6-6
ASSYEGDQRYGYT
>TRBJ2-2|TRBV9
ASSVSRGDTGELF
>TRBJ2-7|TRBV6-1
ASSRQDRYEQY
>TRBJ1-2|TRBV5-6
ASSSLETREVYT
>TRBJ1-5|TRBV6-6
ASSQGTGGDQPQH